This is a list of T cell receptor beta chains from one sample in a study of blood T cell repertoires in COVID-19. Method: immunoSEQ multiplex PCR; TCRdb's copy keeps in-frame clones and lacks some. Of about 75,000 clones in the sample, around 88% were seen once. The sequenced material came from peripheral blood. These receptors originate from a man older than 75 with COVID-19, enrolled during active disease. CDR3s include the opening cysteine and the closing phenylalanine or tryptophan. A D gene is named only where the DNA matches it firmly. Some rows mark clone size as missing; the rest say once, few, many or name a class of expanded clone.

J: TRBJ1-2; D: TRBD1; V: TRBV7-2; size: .; CDR3: CASSQTGGLSGGFGYTF; DNA: TGTGCCAGCAGCCAGACAGGGGGCCTCTCGGGGGGATTTGGCTACACCTTC
J: TRBJ2-3; D: .; V: TRBV7-3; size: .; CDR3: CASSLSRRPDTQYF; DNA: TGTGCCAGCAGCTTATCGCGGAGGCCAGATACGCAGTATTTT
J: TRBJ2-3; D: TRBD1; V: TRBV7-9; size: .; CDR3: CASSPSLTGPDTQYF; DNA: TGTGCCAGCAGCCCTAGCCTGACAGGGCCAGATACGCAGTATTTT
J: TRBJ2-3; D: TRBD2; V: TRBV7-9; size: .; CDR3: CASSSGTSGGAVDTQYF; DNA: TGTGCCAGCAGCTCCGGGACTAGCGGGGGGGCGGTAGATACGCAGTATTTT
J: TRBJ1-5; D: .; V: TRBV5-6; size: .; CDR3: CASSLGQINQPQHF; DNA: TGTGCCAGCAGCTTGGGACAGATTAATCAGCCCCAGCATTTT
J: TRBJ2-7; D: TRBD1; V: TRBV15; size: medium-sized; CDR3: CATSRLTGQGSDEQYF; DNA: TGTGCCACCAGCAGGTTAACGGGACAGGGGAGCGACGAGCAGTACTTC
J: TRBJ1-6; D: .; V: TRBV7-8; size: .; CDR3: CASSLAFRATYNSPLHF; DNA: TGTGCCAGCAGCTTAGCGTTCAGGGCTACCTATAATTCACCCCTCCACTTT
J: TRBJ2-6; D: .; V: TRBV5-6; size: .; CDR3: CASSTGSGANVLTF; DNA: TGTGCCAGCTCCACAGGGTCTGGGGCCAACGTCCTGACTTTC
J: TRBJ1-6; D: .; V: TRBV6-1; size: .; CDR3: CASSESTGQSSYNSPLHF; DNA: TGTGCCAGCAGTGAATCGACAGGCCAAAGCTCCTATAATTCACCCCTCCACTTT
J: TRBJ2-7; D: TRBD1; V: TRBV5-1; size: .; CDR3: CASSLHRDRGQEQYF; DNA: TGCGCCAGCAGCTTACACCGGGACAGGGGGCAGGAGCAGTACTTC
J: TRBJ2-1; D: TRBD2; V: TRBV27; size: .; CDR3: CASSSRLAGGSYNEQFF; DNA: TGTGCCAGCAGTTCCCGACTAGCGGGGGGCTCCTACAATGAGCAGTTCTTC
J: TRBJ1-1; D: TRBD1; V: TRBV7-2; size: .; CDR3: CASSLGGTGGAYAFF; DNA: TGTGCCAGCAGCTTAGGAGGGACAGGGGGAGCCTACGCTTTCTTT
J: TRBJ2-1; D: TRBD1; V: TRBV25-1; size: .; CDR3: CASSEWDRSGNEQFF; DNA: TGTGCCAGCAGTGAATGGGACAGGTCGGGGAATGAGCAGTTCTTC
J: TRBJ2-2; D: .; V: TRBV11-3; size: .; CDR3: CASSPPGSGELFF; DNA: TGTGCCAGCAGCCCCCCGGGGTCCGGGGAGCTGTTTTTT
J: TRBJ1-1; D: TRBD1; V: TRBV3-1/TRBV3-2; size: .; CDR3: CASSHYHRGKTEAFF; DNA: TGTGCCAGCAGCCACTATCACAGGGGAAAAACTGAAGCTTTCTTT
J: TRBJ1-3; D: .; V: TRBV5-1; size: .; CDR3: CASTSGLGNTIYF; DNA: TGCGCCAGCACCTCCGGACTTGGAAACACCATATATTTT
J: TRBJ1-2; D: .; V: TRBV5-6; size: .; CDR3: CASSLAGIAGYTF; DNA: TGTGCCAGCAGCTTGGCGGGGATAGCCGGCTACACCTTC
J: TRBJ1-2; D: TRBD1; V: TRBV19; size: .; CDR3: CASTPHGTVYGYTF; DNA: TGTGCCAGCACGCCCCATGGGACAGTCTATGGCTACACCTTC
J: TRBJ1-5; D: .; V: TRBV11-2; size: once; CDR3: CASSLTGSQPQHF; DNA: TGTGCCAGCAGCCTAACAGGGAGTCAGCCCCAGCATTTT
J: TRBJ1-1; D: TRBD1; V: TRBV10-3; size: .; CDR3: CATGQGAEWAFF; DNA: TGTGCTACGGGACAGGGGGCGGAGTGGGCTTTCTTT
J: TRBJ2-5; D: TRBD2; V: TRBV19; size: .; CDR3: CASSIGLAGAFQETQYF; DNA: TGTGCCAGTAGTATAGGGTTAGCGGGGGCCTTCCAAGAGACCCAGTACTTC
J: TRBJ2-7; D: .; V: TRBV10-3; size: once; CDR3: CAITGPSYEQYF; DNA: TGTGCCATCACAGGTCCGTCCTACGAGCAGTACTTC
J: TRBJ2-7; D: TRBD1; V: TRBV10-3; size: few; CDR3: CAIAPGQGPYEQYF; DNA: TGTGCCATCGCGCCGGGACAGGGACCCTACGAGCAGTACTTC
J: TRBJ2-3; D: TRBD2; V: TRBV5-4; size: .; CDR3: CASSLSGGPDTQYF; DNA: TGTGCCAGCAGCTTGAGCGGGGGGCCGGATACGCAGTATTTT
J: TRBJ1-2; D: .; V: TRBV5-4; size: .; CDR3: CASSLEQNYGYTF; DNA: TGTGCCAGCAGCTTGGAACAGAACTATGGCTACACCTTC
J: TRBJ1-5; D: .; V: TRBV12-5; size: .; CDR3: CASGLAQQGSNQPQHF; DNA: TGTGCTAGTGGTTTGGCCCAACAGGGTAGCAATCAGCCCCAGCATTTT
J: TRBJ1-2; D: TRBD1; V: TRBV10-3; size: .; CDR3: CAISEGQDYGYTF; DNA: TGTGCCATCAGTGAAGGACAGGACTATGGCTACACCTTC